This T cell receptor beta chain was retrieved from a study of T-cell reconstitution after alpha-beta-depleted transplantation in children. The table lists this clonotype with many counts. The CDR3 length is 15 residues. The germline V gene encodes CDR1 MGHRA and CDR2 YSYEKL. J was trimmed by 1 base and V by 3 bases; bases with no gene match: 5. Unique molecular identifiers tagged the TCRbeta library. TCRdb called the PCR reads again in MiXCR, with one record for every CDR3 protein. Of 450,000 to 600,000 distinct CDR3 sequences listed, roughly a tenth were seen once; the top ten hold around 2%. The TCR was taken from a child aged 2 to 15 with inherited bone marrow failure, due to receive a stem cell transplant. The specimen was PBMCs, collected before TCRalphabeta/CD19-depleted stem cell transplant. This chain links TRBV4-1 with TRBJ2-5; 7 nucleotides match TRBD1. As DNA, the CDR3 is TGCGCCAGCAGCCAGCCAGGGACAGCCCAAGAGACCCAGTACTTC. It encodes CASSQPGTAQETQYF.